The clone carrying this TCR beta chain was observed a single time. This specimen belongs to a study of blood T cell repertoires in COVID-19. This CDR3 contains 12 residues. Deletions cut 6 bases from V and 3 bases from J, with 7 bases between. Assignment of participants to cohorts was predicated upon participant-reported clinical history. TCRdb's table, derived via immunoSEQ multiplex PCR, lists solely in-frame clones and lacks some. Among about 480,000 clones listed, more than 75% were seen once. The chain joins TRBV12-3 or TRBV12-4 to TRBJ2-3, with a possible D match to TRBD1 (5 bases). The sample taken for sequencing was PBMCs or T cells enriched from blood (not recorded which). The sequence was collected from a woman aged 35 to 49 who had recovered from COVID-19. CDR3: CASSRETDTQYF. The CDR3 DNA reads as TGTGCCAGCAGCAGGGAAACAGATACGCAGTATTTT.